Below, 22 T cell receptor beta chains from the same sample are listed, as sequenced in a study of early T cells in non-severe SARS-CoV-2 infection. TCRdb passed the 5' RACE reads through MiXCR, listing each CDR3 protein once. The sample includes around 57,000 distinct CDR3 sequences, 8% to 8.5% of them seen just once. Specimen: whole blood. The receptors were gathered from an adult who was a healthcare worker with PCR-confirmed SARS-CoV-2 infection or an uninfected control (not recorded which).

V usage is TRBV2 and J usage is TRBJ2-3; D may be TRBD2 (7 bases). Trimming removed 4 bases at V and 5 bases at J, with 25 bases between. The CDR3 spans 18 residues. In germline, CDR1 is SNHLY, CDR2 FYNNEI. This CDR3 reads CASSARSGGGQRVDTQYF. In nucleotides, the CDR3 is TGTGCCAGCAGTGCACGTTCGGGAGGAGGACAGAGGGTAGATACGCAGTATTTT.

At least ten counts were recorded for this clonotype. The chain employs TRBV5-8 and TRBJ2-1; D could derive from TRBD1 or TRBD2 (7 bases each). In germline, CDR1 is SGHTS, CDR2 YDEGEE. Trimming took 3 bases from V and 7 from J, leaving 17 bases between them. The CDR3 has 15 residues. CDR3 nucleotides: TGTGCCAGCAGCTCTCCTCAGGGGGGGAGGAATGAGCAGTTCTTC. Translating gives CASSSPQGGRNEQFF. Supplemented by reference TRBV5-8 and TRBJ2-1, the full variable domain reads EAGVTQSPTHLIKTRGQQATLRCSPISGHTSVYWYQQALGLGLQFLLWYDEGEERNRGNFPPRFSGRQFPNYSSELNVNALELEDSALYLCASSSPQGGRNEQFFGPGTRLTVL.

This sequence joins TRBV18 and TRBJ2-3; 13 nucleotides agree with TRBD2. Germline assignment: CDR1 KGHSH and CDR2 LQKENI. Trimming cost V 3 bases and J 4 bases; bases outside gene matches: 10. The CDR3 is made up of 18 amino acids. The CDR3 DNA is TGTGCCAGCTCACCCCCAGGACTAGCGGGGGCTAGTGCAGATACGCAGTATTTT. Translated: CASSPPGLAGASADTQYF.

This rearrangement joins TRBV12-3 or TRBV12-4 to TRBJ2-3; tentatively, D is TRBD1 (6 bases). The CDR3 has 13 amino acids. V was trimmed by 5 bases and J by 4 bases, leaving 10 bases between them. The CDR3 is CASSLGGPDTQYF. The CDR3 nucleotides are TGTGCCAGCAGTCTAGGGGGTCCAGATACGCAGTATTTT.

This clonotype has a count of ten or more. J is TRBJ2-3 and V is TRBV9; D is undetermined. CDR3 length: 11 residues. CDR1 is SGDLS, CDR2 YYNGEE, per germline. Trimming cost V 3 bases and J 5 bases, with 4 bases left between them. This CDR3 is CASSAVDTQYF. CDR3 nucleotide sequence: TGTGCCAGCAGCGCGGTAGATACGCAGTATTTT. Full variable domain (remainder filled in from reference TRBV9 and TRBJ2-3): DSGVTQTPKHLITATGQRVTLRCSPRSGDLSVYWYQQSLDQGLQFLIQYYNGEERAKGNILERFSAQQFPDLHSELNLSSLELGDSALYFCASSAVDTQYFGPGTRLTVL.

This clonotype was seen a few times. The chain is built from TRBV11-2 and TRBJ2-1; 9 nucleotides agree with TRBD2. V shed 1 base, J shed 8 bases, and the junction held 6 bases outside the gene matches. Per the germline V gene, CDR1 is SGHAT and CDR2 is FQNNGV. The CDR3 extends over 15 amino acids. The CDR3 region is CASSLVAGGGHEQFF. In nucleotides, the CDR3 is TGTGCCAGCAGCTTAGTGGCGGGAGGGGGGCATGAGCAGTTCTTC.

The J gene is TRBJ2-1, the V gene TRBV2; TRBD1 matches at 7 bases. The J segment lost 7 bases and the V segment lost 5 bases, leaving 5 bases of the junction unmatched. The CDR3 has 13 residues. The germline gives CDR1 SNHLY, CDR2 FYNNEI. CDR3: CASSPDRPNEQFF. DNA for the CDR3: TGTGCCAGCAGTCCGGACAGGCCAAATGAGCAGTTCTTC.

The rearrangement joins TRBV6-4 to TRBJ2-2; 8 nucleotides agree with TRBD2. There are 13 residues in the CDR3. The V gene end was trimmed by 6 bases and the J gene end by 6 bases; junction bases not matched to a gene: 3. Germline-derived CDR1 and CDR2 are MRHNA and SNTAGT. The CDR3 loop is CASSPGGAGELFF. The CDR3 DNA sequence: TGTGCCAGCAGCCCCGGGGGGGCCGGGGAGCTGTTTTTT.

This clonotype appeared many times. The CDR3 DNA is TGCGCCAGCAGCCAAGAGCTGAATTCACCCCTCCACTTT. It encodes CASSQELNSPLHF. The chain is built from TRBV4-1 and TRBJ1-6; unclear D gene. The germline V gene encodes CDR1 MGHRA and CDR2 YSYEKL. The CDR3 extends over 13 amino acids. Trimming took off 0 bases at V and 7 bases at J, with 4 bases between the two ends.

At least ten counts were recorded for this clonotype. J is TRBJ2-7 and V is TRBV11-2; 7 bases align to TRBD1. The germline CDR1 and CDR2 sequences are SGHAT and FQNNGV. Trimming removed 0 bases from V and 2 bases from J; junction bases left unmatched: 4. The CDR3 contains 15 residues. The CDR3 region is CASSLDWGQTYEQYF. The CDR3 DNA is TGTGCCAGCAGCTTAGATTGGGGACAGACCTACGAGCAGTACTTC.

This rearrangement joins TRBV7-8 to TRBJ2-1, with TRBD1 matching 8 bases. The germline gives CDR1 SGHVS, CDR2 FQNEAQ. With 7 bases clipped from V and 8 bases from J, the junction kept 10 bases outside the gene matches. The CDR3 has 14 amino acids. Written as DNA, the CDR3 is TGTGCCAGCACCCAGTCAGGGGGCTGGTATGAGCAGTTCTTC. This gives the protein CASTQSGGWYEQFF.

This clonotype is a singleton in its sample. The J gene is TRBJ1-2, the V gene TRBV6-5; 7 bases are shared with TRBD1. The V and J ends lost 6 bases and 8 bases, in that order; junction bases with no gene match: 9. Germline lookup yields CDR1 MNHEY and CDR2 SVGAGI. The CDR3 has 13 amino acids. CDR3 in amino acids: CASSRMTGQGYTF. The CDR3 DNA follows: TGTGCCAGCAGCCGTATGACAGGGCAAGGCTACACCTTC.

V is TRBV7-3 and J is TRBJ2-2, with 8 nucleotides matching TRBD2. Unmatched junction bases numbered 5, after V lost 4 bases and J lost 1 base. This CDR3 is built from 16 residues. Per the germline V gene, CDR1 is SGHTA and CDR2 is FQGTGA. The CDR3 bases are TGTGCCAGCAGCTCTTTAGCGGGACTGAACACCGGGGAGCTGTTTTTT. It codes for CASSSLAGLNTGELFF.

The chain carries TRBV12-3 or TRBV12-4 and TRBJ1-1, with D tentatively TRBD1 (5 bases). V was trimmed by 5 bases and J by 5 bases, leaving 9 bases between them. There are 12 residues in the CDR3. The CDR3 nucleotides are TGTGCCAGCAGTCAAGGGGTTACTGAAGCTTTCTTT. Translation gives CASSQGVTEAFF.

This clonotype was counted at least ten times. CDR3 nucleotides: TGTGCCAGCAGCTTTCGGGGGTACGAGCAGTACTTC. It specifies CASSFRGYEQYF. The chain recombines TRBV5-6 with TRBJ2-7; possible D gene TRBD2, 6 bases. The CDR3 runs to 12 residues. The ends were cut back, 2 bases at V and 4 bases at J, with 7 bases in the middle. Germline V gene data show CDR1 as SGHDT and CDR2 as YYEEEE.

J is TRBJ2-5 and V is TRBV10-2; D remains ambiguous. Germline V gene data show CDR1 as WSHSY and CDR2 as SAAADI. This CDR3 spans 15 amino acids. The V end lost 8 bases, the J end lost 5 bases, and 21 bases lay between the germline ends. This CDR3 is CASSPNRAAGETQYF. The CDR3 nucleotides read TGCGCCAGCTCTCCTAATCGGGCGGCCGGCGAGACCCAGTACTTC.

This clonotype was observed a handful of times. The chain recombines TRBV18 with TRBJ2-6; D uncertain. The germline gives CDR1 KGHSH, CDR2 LQKENI. The CDR3 totals 17 residues. With 4 bases removed from V and 4 bases from J, the gap between germline ends came to 17 bases. The CDR3 DNA reads as TGTGCCAGCTCACGGTTCCCGGTGGGTTCAGGGGCCAACGTCCTGACTTTC. Translated: CASSRFPVGSGANVLTF. The entire variable domain, with the rest obtained from reference TRBV18 and TRBJ2-6, is as follows: NAGVMQNPRHLVRRRGQEARLRCSPMKGHSHVYWYRQLPEEGLKFMVYLQKENIIDESGMPKERFSAEFPKEGPSILRIQQVVRGDSAAYFCASSRFPVGSGANVLTFGAGSRLTVL.

This clonotype was detected many times. This chain links TRBV7-2 with TRBJ1-1; tentatively, D is TRBD1 (5 bases). Germline CDR1 SGHTA, CDR2 FQGNSA. The CDR3 extends over 15 amino acids. The V gene lost 0 bases and the J gene lost 1 base, with 9 bases spanning the gap. The CDR3 loop is CASSLAYGGNTEAFF. The DNA of the CDR3 is TGTGCCAGCAGCTTAGCATACGGGGGGAACACTGAAGCTTTCTTT.

This clonotype was picked up a small number of times. The rearrangement uses TRBV29-1 and TRBJ1-3; tentatively, D is TRBD1 (6 bases). Trimming took 7 bases from V and 3 from J, leaving 16 bases between them. This CDR3 comprises 14 residues. Germline lookup yields CDR1 SQVTM and CDR2 ANQGSEA. The CDR3 spells CSADTGTSGNTIYF. For the CDR3, the DNA is TGCAGCGCCGACACCGGGACAAGTGGAAACACCATATATTTT.

In this sample, this clonotype turned up a few times. This chain uses TRBV6-5 with TRBJ2-5; D possibly matches TRBD1 or TRBD2 (5 bases each). Per the germline V gene, CDR1 is MNHEY and CDR2 is SVGAGI. The CDR3 totals 13 residues. Trimming pared 8 bases from V and 1 base from J, leaving 11 bases between. In nucleotides, the CDR3 is TGTGCCAGCCAACGAGGGGTCCAAGAGACCCAGTACTTC. Translating it yields CASQRGVQETQYF.

This clonotype has a count of ten or more. The chain uses TRBV10-3 and TRBJ1-1; D call uncertain. Trimming cost V 8 bases and J 6 bases, with 16 bases left between them. The CDR3 consists of 13 residues. CDR1 is ENHRY, CDR2 SYGVKD, per germline. CDR3 in DNA: TGTGCCATCGGGGTGGCAGGCGGGGCTGAAGCTTTCTTT. It specifies CAIGVAGGAEAFF.

The chain combines TRBV9 with TRBJ2-2; TRBD2 is a possible D gene (5 bases). Germline V gives CDR1 SGDLS, CDR2 YYNGEE. This CDR3 has 14 residues. Trimming took 5 bases from V and 6 from J, leaving 14 bases between them. The CDR3, as DNA: TGTGCCAGCAGACAGTCCGGAGGCGCCGGGGAGCTGTTTTTT. This sequence encodes CASRQSGGAGELFF. The variable domain in full, with the rest retrieved from reference TRBV9 and TRBJ2-2, is DSGVTQTPKHLITATGQRVTLRCSPRSGDLSVYWYQQSLDQGLQFLIQYYNGEERAKGNILERFSAQQFPDLHSELNLSSLELGDSALYFCASRQSGGAGELFFGEGSRLTVL.